The 27 T cell receptor beta chains below were found in one sample sequenced in a study of CD8 T cells in Susac syndrome. The RNA input was roughly 0.45 to 1 ug, and it was reverse transcribed with random hexamers. Using its own MiXCR run on the immunoSEQ multiplex PCR reads, TCRdb lists one record per CDR3 protein. This table holds about 83,000 distinct CDR3 sequences, 95% to 97% found once. The sample comprised CD8+ T cells from PBMCs. The receptors were sampled from a human donor with Susac syndrome.

This rearrangement joins TRBV7-9 to TRBJ1-1, with D possibly matching TRBD1 (5 bases). The CDR3 loop spans 14 amino acids. Trimming cost V 4 bases and J 5 bases, with 14 bases left between them. Looked up from germline, CDR1 is SEHNR and CDR2 is FQNEAQ (reference sequence). The CDR3 here is CASSSAQDRTEAFF. CDR3 nucleotide sequence: TGTGCCAGCAGCTCGGCACAGGACCGGACTGAAGCTTTCTTT.

This clonotype came up once. This chain connects TRBV27 to TRBJ1-1, with D tentatively TRBD1 (5 bases). The CDR3 covers 13 residues. The V gene lost 0 bases and the J gene lost 8 bases, with 10 bases spanning the gap. Germline CDR1 MNHEY, CDR2 SMNVEV (reference sequence). CDR3 DNA: TGTGCCAGCAGTTTATCGGGGCCGAACGAAGCTTTCTTT. Protein: CASSLSGPNEAFF.

This clonotype appeared once. The chain combines TRBV20-1 with TRBJ1-5, with D possibly being TRBD1 (6 bases). This CDR3 contains 11 residues. Germline CDR1 DFQATT, CDR2 SNEGSKA (reference sequence). V shed 6 bases and J shed 11 bases, with 14 bases lying between them. CDR3 DNA sequence: TGCAGTGCCCCAAGGGGGGCGACCCAGCATTTT. It codes for CSAPRGATQHF.

The V call is TRBV28, the J call TRBJ1-2; D may be TRBD1 (5 bases). The CDR3 consists of 16 residues. Germline-derived CDR1 and CDR2 are MDHEN and SYDVKM. The V gene lost 1 base and the J gene lost 1 base, with 13 bases spanning the gap. In DNA form, the CDR3 reads TGTGCCAGCAGTTTATATTTCGGGGCGCGTAACTATGGCTACACCTTC. Translation: CASSLYFGARNYGYTF.

V is TRBV20-1 and J is TRBJ2-7, with no clear D. The germline V gene has CDR1 DFQATT and CDR2 SNEGSKA (reference sequence). Trimming cost V 5 bases and J 0 bases, with 14 bases left between them. This CDR3 has 14 residues. The CDR3, as DNA: TGCAGTGCTTGGTCTAATTCCGACTCCTACGAGCAGTACTTC. It yields the protein CSAWSNSDSYEQYF.

CDR3 nucleotides: TGCGCCAGCAGCCAACGGACAGGGGGGACCTACGAGCAGTACGTC. Its translation is CASSQRTGGTYEQYV. V gene TRBV4-1 combines with J gene TRBJ2-7, with 10 bases matching TRBD1. The CDR3 extends over 15 amino acids. CDR1 and CDR2 from the germline V gene are MGHRA and YSYEKL. V shed 2 bases, J shed 2 bases, and the junction held 3 bases outside the gene matches.

This rearrangement joins TRBV7-9 to TRBJ2-1, with D possibly being TRBD1 (5 bases). Trimming pared 5 bases from V and 2 bases from J, leaving 10 bases between. Germline lookup yields CDR1 SEHNR and CDR2 FQNEAQ (reference sequence). The CDR3 runs 14 residues. CDR3 bases: TGTGCCAGCAGCCCTCGACAGACCTACAATGAGCAGTTCTTC. Its protein is CASSPRQTYNEQFF. The full variable domain, completed using reference TRBV7-9 and TRBJ2-1, is DTGVSQNPRHKITKRGQNVTFRCDPISEHNRLYWYRQTLGQGPEFLTYFQNEAQLEKSRLLSDRFSAERPKGSFSTLEIQRTEQGDSAMYLCASSPRQTYNEQFFGPGTRLTVL.

The gene calls are TRBV29-1 and TRBJ2-3; D unclear. Per germline, CDR1 SQVTM and CDR2 ANQGSEA. The CDR3 has 13 residues. Trimming removed 3 bases at V and 1 base at J, with 8 bases between. The CDR3 loop reads CSVDRDGTDTQYF. The CDR3 nucleotides read TGCAGCGTTGATCGCGACGGCACAGATACGCAGTATTTT.

J is TRBJ2-5 and V is TRBV7-6; 9 bases are a match to TRBD2. The CDR3 extends over 17 amino acids. The V gene end was trimmed by 1 base and the J gene end by 0 bases; junction bases not matched to a gene: 6. From germline, CDR1 is SGHVS and CDR2 FNYEAQ. Here the CDR3 reads CASSLGVSGGDQETQYF. The DNA of the CDR3 is TGTGCCAGCAGCTTAGGGGTTAGCGGGGGAGACCAAGAGACCCAGTACTTC.

This chain connects TRBV15 to TRBJ1-1; D is possibly TRBD1 (6 bases). Germline V gene data show CDR1 as LNHNV and CDR2 as YYDKDF (reference sequence). The CDR3 is 17 residues long. Trimming cost V 0 bases and J 1 base, with 15 bases left between them. Here the CDR3 DNA reads TGTGCCACCAGCAGAGATTTAACAGGGAGGGCGAACACTGAAGCTTTCTTT. It translates to CATSRDLTGRANTEAFF.

The rearrangement uses TRBV9 and TRBJ2-5; 7 bases align to TRBD1. This CDR3 has 14 residues. V lost 2 bases and J lost 5; bases outside the gene matches: 6. Germline V gives CDR1 SGDLS, CDR2 YYNGEE. CDR3 loop: CASSVTGARETQYF. The CDR3 DNA reads as TGTGCCAGCAGCGTTACAGGGGCGCGGGAGACCCAGTACTTC.

The chain couples TRBV5-1 to TRBJ1-6; no definite D call. Germline V lookup: CDR1 SGHRS, CDR2 YFSETQ. V lost 0 bases, J lost 7 bases, and 14 bases lay in between. This CDR3 is built from 16 residues. The CDR3 DNA is TGCGCCAGCAGCTTGGCCGAGGCCTCGGGAAATTCACCCCTCCACTTT. Its translation is CASSLAEASGNSPLHF. Combining the CDR3 with reference TRBV5-1 and TRBJ1-6 gives the whole variable domain KAGVTQTPRYLIKTRGQQVTLSCSPISGHRSVSWYQQTPGQGLQFLFEYFSETQRNKGNFPGRFSGRQFSNSRSEMNVSTLELGDSALYLCASSLAEASGNSPLHFGNGTRLTVT.

The V and J genes are TRBV18 and TRBJ2-5; D unclear. The V end lost 10 bases, the J end lost 2 bases, and 17 bases lay between the germline ends. Germline CDR1 reads KGHSH; CDR2 reads LQKENI. The CDR3 is made up of 14 amino acids. The CDR3 DNA reads as TGTGCCATCCATGTCCAGAAAAATCAAGAGACCCAGTACTTC. This sequence encodes CAIHVQKNQETQYF.

The gene calls are TRBV5-4 and TRBJ1-5; no clear D. Germline loops: CDR1 SGHNT, CDR2 YYREEE (reference sequence). The CDR3 runs 13 residues. V lost 8 bases and J lost 0, with 9 bases in between. The CDR3 DNA reads TGTGCCAGTGAAGGGAGTAGCAATCAGCCCCAGCATTTT. Translation: CASEGSSNQPQHF.

The chain employs TRBV29-1 and TRBJ2-1; 8 positions agree with TRBD1. J gave up 10 bases and V 7 bases, and 18 bases lay outside the gene matches. The CDR3 contains 15 residues. Germline loops: CDR1 SQVTM, CDR2 ANQGSEA. This chain's CDR3 is CSALLRLNRGDEQFF. CDR3 coding DNA: TGCAGCGCTCTTTTACGACTAAACAGGGGGGACGAGCAGTTCTTC.

The gene calls are TRBV20-1 and TRBJ2-3; possible D gene TRBD1, 5 bases. CDR1 is DFQATT, CDR2 SNEGSKA, per germline (reference sequence). The germline V and J ends were trimmed by 2 bases and 2 bases, with 14 bases remaining between them. The CDR3 is 15 residues long. CDR3 protein: CSARSRDLPTDTQYF. CDR3 bases: TGCAGTGCTAGATCCAGGGATCTTCCCACAGATACGCAGTATTTT.

This clonotype was recorded once. The rearrangement links TRBV7-9 to TRBJ2-3; 7 positions match TRBD2. From germline, CDR1 is SEHNR and CDR2 FQNEAQ (reference sequence). The CDR3 spans 15 residues. Trimming removed 3 bases from V and 4 bases from J; junction bases left unmatched: 7. CDR3 DNA sequence: TGTGCCAGCAGCTTCGAGCGGGACGGGGCAGATACGCAGTATTTT. Translating it yields CASSFERDGADTQYF.

V gene TRBV5-1 combines with J gene TRBJ2-7; TRBD1 agrees at 9 bases. The CDR3 runs to 13 residues. V was pared by 4 bases and J by 6 bases, with 5 bases of the junction left unmatched. From germline, CDR1 is SGHRS and CDR2 YFSETQ. The CDR3, as DNA: TGCGCCAGCAGCCCCAAGACAGGGGGCGAGCAGTACGTC. Amino acid sequence: CASSPKTGGEQYV.

This chain uses TRBV30 with TRBJ1-4; D uncertain. Germline assignment: CDR1 GTSNPN and CDR2 SVGIG (reference sequence). CDR3 length: 15 residues. Trimming took off 2 bases at V and 4 bases at J, with 14 bases between the two ends. The CDR3 sequence is CAWSNRASHNEKLFF. The CDR3 DNA sequence: TGTGCCTGGAGTAATCGGGCGTCACATAATGAAAAACTGTTTTTT.

The CDR3 DNA follows: TGTGCCAGCAGCCCCGCCGCACAGGAGGGTCAGCCCCAGCATTTT. Amino acid sequence: CASSPAAQEGQPQHF. The chain is built from TRBV9 and TRBJ1-5; maybe TRBD1 (5 bases). The germline V gene encodes CDR1 SGDLS and CDR2 YYNGEE. There are 15 residues in the CDR3. The V and J ends lost 4 bases and 6 bases respectively, with 17 bases between them.

The V call is TRBV4-1, the J call TRBJ2-1; a weak D match, TRBD1 (5 bases). CDR1 MGHRA and CDR2 YSYEKL come from the germline V gene. CDR3 length equals 12 residues. The germline V and J ends were trimmed by 1 base and 8 bases, with 6 bases remaining between them. The CDR3 is CASSQGRDEQFF. The CDR3 bases are TGCGCCAGCAGCCAAGGCAGGGATGAGCAGTTCTTC.

This CDR3 reads CASSQRLTERSYEQYV. As DNA, the CDR3 is TGTGCCAGCAGCCAAAGGTTGACAGAGAGATCCTACGAGCAGTACGTC. The rearrangement links TRBV16 to TRBJ2-7, with D possibly TRBD1 on 5 matching bases. From germline, CDR1 is KGHSY and CDR2 FQNENV. Trimming removed 2 bases from V and 1 base from J, with 15 bases in between. The CDR3 length is 16 residues.

DNA for the CDR3: TGTGCCAGCAGCCGGGACAGCCTGAACACCGGGGAGCTGTTTTTT. This encodes CASSRDSLNTGELFF. The J gene is TRBJ2-2, the V gene TRBV5-4; 7 bases map to TRBD1. Germline V lookup: CDR1 SGHNT, CDR2 YYREEE (reference sequence). With V trimmed by 4 bases and J by 1 base, 4 bases remained unmatched. CDR3 length equals 15 residues.

The CDR3 region is CASSLVRVGTEAFF. CDR3 bases: TGTGCCAGCAGTTTGGTCCGTGTAGGGACTGAAGCTTTCTTT. The chain links TRBV27 to TRBJ1-1; D is undetermined. The germline gives CDR1 MNHEY, CDR2 SMNVEV (reference sequence). The V end lost 3 bases, the J end lost 5 bases, and 13 bases lay between the germline ends. This CDR3 region has 14 residues.

This clonotype was picked up a small number of times. V gene TRBV29-1 combines with J gene TRBJ2-7, with D perhaps TRBD1 or TRBD2 (5 bases each). Per the germline V gene, CDR1 is SQVTM and CDR2 is ANQGSEA. V lost 1 base and J 5 bases, leaving 21 bases between the germline ends. The CDR3 contains 16 residues. The CDR3 loop reads CSVEGLELSRGDEQYF. CDR3 sequence (DNA): TGCAGCGTTGAAGGTCTCGAGCTTTCCCGAGGGGACGAGCAGTACTTC.

The chain is built from TRBV29-1 and TRBJ2-3; D is possibly TRBD1 (6 bases). The CDR3 covers 14 residues. V was trimmed by 3 bases and J by 0 bases, leaving 10 bases between them. Germline V gene data show CDR1 as SQVTM and CDR2 as ANQGSEA. CDR3 in DNA: TGCAGCGTTGACAGGGGACCCAGCACAGATACGCAGTATTTT. Protein sequence: CSVDRGPSTDTQYF.

The gene calls are TRBV5-1 and TRBJ1-6; tentatively, D is TRBD1 (5 bases). Trimming took 3 bases from V and 6 from J, leaving 16 bases between them. This CDR3 is built from 16 residues. CDR1 is SGHRS and CDR2 is YFSETQ in the germline V gene. The CDR3 is CASSSGPDRGNSPLHF. CDR3 bases: TGCGCCAGCAGCTCTGGGCCAGATAGGGGTAATTCACCCCTCCACTTT.